This record concerns one T cell receptor beta chain sequence. Antigen: not known. The Oncomine TCR Beta short-read assay was applied to DNA of cultured CD4+ T cells. CD4+ T cells were cultured, and genomic DNA was extracted from them. MiXCR was run by TCRdb on the PCR reads, yielding one entry per CDR3 protein. The sample carries 9,300 or so distinct CDR3 sequences, about 47% recorded once. The sample is drawn from a study of vaccination and CD4 T cells after COVID-19. Documented treatment: roughly ten-day PBMC culture with coronavirus spike peptide pools or control peptides (ViraFEST assay). V lost 5 bases and J 5 bases, leaving 21 bases between the germline ends. Germline V gene lookup returns CDR1 DFQATT and CDR2 SNEGSKA (reference sequence). The CDR3 consists of 15 residues.

V gene TRBV20-1 combines with J gene TRBJ1-1; TRBD1 might be the D (6 bases). The clonotype was recovered from a human donor who had recovered from COVID-19. The sample comprised CD4+ T cells from blood, cultured in vitro. In DNA form, the CDR3 reads TGCAGTGCTCCCGCCGGGGGGGGCGCGGGGACTGAAGCTTTCTTT. Translated: CSAPAGGGAGTEAFF.